A single TCR beta chain is shown here with its context. Its antigen remains unidentified. Here immunoSEQ multiplex PCR was the method, and the copy in TCRdb shows in-frame clones only, minus some. The sample includes fewer than 110,000 clones, roughly 87% of them seen just once. The data derive from a study of T cell responses to AZD1222 COVID-19 vaccine. CDR3 length: 16 amino acids. CDR1 and CDR2 (germline): KGHSH, LQKENI. With V trimmed by 3 bases and J by 6 bases, 8 bases remained unmatched. Study-level points and caveats: The donor cohort was predominantly white British with a female majority, and clonal diversity may have been underestimated.

The source was peripheral blood, collected on day 0 of AZD1222 vaccination. The chain uses TRBV18 and TRBJ2-2; 9 nucleotides align to TRBD1. The origin of this receptor is an adult in good health. The CDR3: CASSPLPGQGAGELFF. The CDR3, as DNA: TGTGCCAGCTCACCCCTACCGGGACAGGGAGCCGGGGAGCTGTTTTTT.